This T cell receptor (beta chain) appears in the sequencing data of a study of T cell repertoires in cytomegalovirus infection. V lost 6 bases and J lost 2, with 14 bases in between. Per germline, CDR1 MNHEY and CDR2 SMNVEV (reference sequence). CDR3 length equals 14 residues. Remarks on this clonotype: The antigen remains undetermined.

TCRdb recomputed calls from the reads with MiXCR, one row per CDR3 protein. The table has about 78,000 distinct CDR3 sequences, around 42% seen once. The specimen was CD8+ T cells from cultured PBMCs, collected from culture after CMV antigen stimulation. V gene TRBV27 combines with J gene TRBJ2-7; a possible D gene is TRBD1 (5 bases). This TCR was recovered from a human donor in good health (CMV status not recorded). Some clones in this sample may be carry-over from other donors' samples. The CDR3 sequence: CASRSGFGPYEQYF. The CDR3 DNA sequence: TGTGCCAGCAGATCAGGGTTTGGCCCCTACGAGCAGTACTTC.